This TCR beta chain stems from a study of blood T cell repertoires in COVID-19. The table lists this clone with a count of one. Methods used by the authors: Reference gene primers were amplified, and this amplification served to estimate nucleated cell counts. The repertoire was sequenced with immunoSEQ multiplex PCR; TCRdb's copy has only in-frame clones and lacks some. Clone size and V and J calls were adopted from that table, with D and trimming inferred from the DNA. The repertoire holds about 94,000 clones, with roughly 84% as singletons. The germline V gene encodes CDR1 LNHDA and CDR2 SQIVND (reference sequence). The CDR3 extends over 14 amino acids. The germline V and J ends were trimmed by 3 bases and 5 bases, with 13 bases remaining between them.

The V call is TRBV19, the J call TRBJ1-1, with D maybe TRBD1 (5 bases). The sample taken for sequencing was peripheral blood. This receptor was taken from a man aged 55 to 69 with acute or convalescent COVID-19. CDR3 loop: CASSMEGRSTEAFF. In DNA, the CDR3 is TGTGCCAGTAGTATGGAGGGGAGGTCGACTGAAGCTTTCTTT.